What follows are 8 T cell receptor beta chains derived from one specimen sequenced in a study of beta chain features in type 1 diabetes. The sequenced template was cDNA made from the entire isolated RNA. Sequenced by immunoSEQ multiplex PCR; TCRdb stores in-frame clones only, minus some. Of hundreds of thousands of clones in the sample, over 9.5% are singletons; the top ten hold approximately 0.015%. The sample comprised naive CD4+ T cells from blood. Source of these receptors: a young man in good health.

The rearrangement uses TRBV9 and TRBJ2-1, with 7 bases identical to TRBD2. CDR1 and CDR2 from the germline V gene are SGDLS and YYNGEE. There are 17 residues in the CDR3. V was clipped by 6 bases and J by 1 base; unmatched bases: 13. The CDR3 spells CASTRREGRTSYNEQFF. As DNA, the CDR3 is TGTGCCAGCACCCGGAGGGAGGGGCGGACTTCCTACAATGAGCAGTTCTTC.

V and J are TRBV30 and TRBJ1-1; D is unresolved. The CDR3 is made up of 15 amino acids. V was trimmed by 3 bases and J by 1 base, leaving 15 bases between them. Germline assignment: CDR1 GTSNPN and CDR2 SVGIG (reference sequence). The CDR3 nucleotides are TGTGCCTGGAGCATCCAGATCTCGGGGAACACTGAAGCTTTCTTT. Amino acid sequence: CAWSIQISGNTEAFF.

This clone came up a few times. The gene calls are TRBV7-2 and TRBJ2-5, with 9 bases lining up with TRBD2. The CDR3 contains 17 residues. J lost 2 bases, V lost 0 bases, and 7 bases had no gene match. Germline CDR1 SGHTA, CDR2 FQGNSA. In nucleotides, the CDR3 is TGTGCCAGCAGCTTAGCGACGGCGGGGGGGAGACAAGAGACCCAGTACTTC. Translation: CASSLATAGGRQETQYF.

The chain is built from TRBV5-1 and TRBJ1-2; D is unresolved. Trimming shortened V by 4 bases and J by 0 bases, and 7 bases separated the two germline ends. CDR1 SGHRS and CDR2 YFSETQ come from the germline V gene. This CDR3 is 13 amino acids long. The CDR3: CASSPRANYGYTF. As DNA, the CDR3 is TGCGCCAGCAGCCCCCGGGCTAACTATGGCTACACCTTC.

The chain has TRBV6-1 and TRBJ2-7; 11 positions agree with TRBD2. The V gene's germline CDR1 is MNHNS and CDR2 SASEGT. V dropped 1 base and J dropped 4; count of bases not matched to a gene: 3. There are 15 residues in the CDR3. The CDR3 bases are TGTGCCAGCAGTGAAGGGGTAGCGGGAGGGTACGAGCAGTACTTC. Its protein product is CASSEGVAGGYEQYF.

This clone was seen more than once but under ten times. The chain uses TRBV27 and TRBJ2-3, with D possibly matching TRBD2 (6 bases). CDR3 length equals 14 residues. Germline V gives CDR1 MNHEY, CDR2 SMNVEV (reference sequence). V lost 6 bases and J lost 0, with 10 bases in between. As DNA, the CDR3 is TGTGCCAGCAGCTTCGGGACTAGCACAGATACGCAGTATTTT. This encodes CASSFGTSTDTQYF.

The V and J genes are TRBV6-5 and TRBJ1-2; TRBD1 agrees at 7 bases. CDR1 and CDR2 from the germline V gene are MNHEY and SVGAGI. The CDR3 extends over 15 amino acids. V gave up 6 bases and J gave up 4 bases; unmatched junction bases: 11. The CDR3: CASRIAGTALYGYTF. CDR3 nucleotide sequence: TGTGCCAGCAGAATAGCCGGGACAGCCCTCTATGGCTACACCTTC.

The rearrangement uses TRBV30 and TRBJ1-5; D unresolved. CDR1 and CDR2 (germline): GTSNPN, SVGIG (reference sequence). This CDR3 has 14 residues. V was clipped by 2 bases and J by 2 bases, with 10 bases between them. The CDR3 is CAWSNGRGNQPQHF. The CDR3 nucleotides are TGTGCCTGGAGTAACGGGAGGGGCAATCAGCCCCAGCATTTT.